The next 21 T cell receptor beta chains were all read from a single sample in a study of T cells in Graves' hyperthyroidism and ophthalmopathy. Using RNA transcripts as the source, TCR beta CDR3 regions were amplified. Carried out on the TCR CDR3, a first-round RT-PCR used the HTBI primer set. MiXCR, run by TCRdb on the multiplex PCR reads, gives a single entry per CDR3 protein. The data contain roughly 500,000 distinct CDR3 sequences, just over 45% of them singletons. What was sequenced was peripheral blood or thyroid tissue (not recorded which). These receptors all stem from an adult woman with Graves' disease, either hyperthyroidism or ophthalmopathy (not recorded which).

With regard to this clonotype: A much larger clone lies a single base off, so this may be a read error. The chain carries TRBV6-1 and TRBJ2-7; TRBD1 might be the D (5 bases). The CDR3 has 16 residues. Germline CDR1 reads MNHNS; CDR2 reads SASEGT. Trimming removed 6 bases from V and 3 bases from J, with 21 bases in between. The DNA of the CDR3 is TGTGCCAGCAGCTTATCCACCGAGACAGCACTCTACGAGCAGTACTTC. It codes for CASSLSTETALYEQYF.

This clonotype appeared a few times. J is TRBJ2-7 and V is TRBV9, with D tentatively TRBD2 (6 bases). V was cut by 2 bases and J by 5 bases, with 8 bases left in between. This CDR3 is built from 12 residues. Germline assignment: CDR1 SGDLS and CDR2 YYNGEE. CDR3 region: CASSVGGNEQYF. The CDR3 DNA reads TGTGCCAGCAGCGTCGGAGGGAACGAGCAGTACTTC.

This clonotype has a count of ten or more. Germline and junction disagree at one end, which may indicate a read error. V usage is TRBV7-2 and J usage is TRBJ1-1; D is perhaps TRBD1 (5 bases). CDR1 is SGHTA and CDR2 is FQGNSA in the germline V gene. This CDR3 is 13 amino acids long. DNA of the CDR3: TGTGCCAGCAGTTTAGCTCGGGGGGCTGAAGCTTTCTTT. It codes for CASSLARGAEAFF.

Ten or more counts support this clonotype. The chain is built from TRBV20-1 and TRBJ1-1; TRBD1 matches 8 bases. There are 14 residues in the CDR3. The germline CDR1 and CDR2 sequences are DFQATT and SNEGSKA (reference sequence). J gave up 3 bases and V 5 bases, and 8 bases lay outside the gene matches. The CDR3 sequence: CSALQGAGDTEAFF. CDR3 in DNA: TGCAGTGCTCTTCAGGGGGCCGGGGACACTGAAGCTTTCTTT.

V gene TRBV5-1 combines with J gene TRBJ2-3; D is possibly TRBD1 (5 bases). The CDR3 covers 15 residues. V was shortened by 1 base and J by 1 base, with 10 bases between the two germline ends. Germline V CDR1 and CDR2: SGHRS, YFSETQ. The CDR3 nucleotides read TGCGCCAGCAGCTTGCCCCAGGGCGGCACAGATACGCAGTATTTT. This codes for CASSLPQGGTDTQYF.

The genes are TRBV7-8 and TRBJ1-2; 11 bases line up with TRBD1. The CDR3 length is 13 residues. Trimming cost V 5 bases and J 9 bases; bases outside gene matches: 5. The germline V gene has CDR1 SGHVS and CDR2 FQNEAQ. The CDR3 sequence: CASSTGQGASYTF. The CDR3 coding sequence is TGTGCCAGCAGCACCGGACAGGGGGCCAGCTACACCTTC.

This clonotype was counted a single time. The gene calls are TRBV24-1 and TRBJ1-5; D is uncertain. CDR1 is KGHDR, CDR2 SFDVKD, per germline. Trimming pared 4 bases from V and 11 bases from J, leaving 23 bases between. This CDR3 has 16 residues. The CDR3 reads CATSDRGPLVSGTQHF. The CDR3 DNA reads as TGTGCCACCAGTGACCGTGGGCCTCTCGTCAGTGGGACCCAGCATTTT.

CDR3 coding DNA: TGTGCCAGTGGCCCCGCCGTGGCGTACGAGCAGTACTTC. It is translated as CASGPAVAYEQYF. The chain has TRBV19 and TRBJ2-7; no clear D. The CDR3 covers 13 residues. V gave up 8 bases and J gave up 4 bases, with 15 bases separating them. Germline lookup yields CDR1 LNHDA and CDR2 SQIVND (reference sequence). The full variable domain, rest sourced from reference TRBV19 and TRBJ2-7, is DGGITQSPKYLFRKEGQNVTLSCEQNLNHDAMYWYRQDPGQGLRLIYYSQIVNDFQKGDIAEGYSVSREKKESFPLTVTSAQKNPTAFYLCASGPAVAYEQYFGPGTRLTVT.

This clonotype was detected ten times or more. The chain has TRBV14 and TRBJ1-2; D uncertain. Germline V gene data show CDR1 as SGHDN and CDR2 as FVKESK. This CDR3 contains 14 residues. Trimming removed 1 base from V and 8 bases from J, with 14 bases in between. CDR3 in amino acids: CASSQGTRTGGYTF. The CDR3 DNA reads TGTGCCAGCAGCCAAGGAACACGGACGGGGGGCTACACCTTC.

The genes are TRBV10-3 and TRBJ1-5; D not certain. In germline, CDR1 is ENHRY, CDR2 SYGVKD. Trimming took off 8 bases at V and 7 bases at J, with 3 bases between the two ends. The CDR3 runs 9 residues. CDR3 region: CAIGQPQHF. The CDR3 DNA reads TGTGCCATCGGCCAGCCCCAGCATTTT.

Details on this clonotype: At one of its ends the junction is not consistent with the germline gene, which may arise from a read error. This chain connects TRBV7-9 to TRBJ2-7; D unresolved. This CDR3 comprises 17 residues. The germline V gene encodes CDR1 SEHNR and CDR2 FQNEAQ (reference sequence). CDR3 in amino acids: CASSPRVVDTDHYEQYF. The CDR3 DNA sequence: TGCGCCAGCAGCCCTCGGGTGGTAGATACCGACCACTACGAGCAGTACTTC.

This clonotype occurred a few times. J is TRBJ1-2 and V is TRBV27, with 7 bases that match TRBD1. CDR1 MNHEY and CDR2 SMNVEV come from the germline V gene (reference sequence). V trimming: 6 bases; J trimming: 9 bases; junction bases outside the gene matches: 10. This CDR3 is 13 amino acids long. This CDR3 is CASSTATGKSYTF. The CDR3 coding sequence is TGTGCCAGCAGCACCGCGACAGGGAAGAGCTACACCTTC.

This chain joins TRBV20-1 and TRBJ1-1; D is undetermined. Germline CDR1 DFQATT, CDR2 SNEGSKA (reference sequence). The V gene lost 3 bases and the J gene lost 3 bases, with 14 bases spanning the gap. The CDR3 loop spans 14 amino acids. CDR3 amino acids: CSARLAGMDTEAFF. The CDR3, as DNA: TGCAGTGCTAGGCTAGCGGGAATGGACACTGAAGCTTTCTTT.

This clonotype has a handful of counts. This rearrangement joins TRBV28 to TRBJ1-2, with a weak D call TRBD1 (5 bases). This CDR3 spans 15 amino acids. V lost 6 bases to trimming and J lost 2 bases, with 16 bases between them. Germline lookup yields CDR1 MDHEN and CDR2 SYDVKM. CDR3 in DNA: TGTGCCAGCAGCCGCCGGGTCGGGGCGAACTATGGCTACACCTTC. It is translated as CASSRRVGANYGYTF.

The CDR3 loop is CASSPGQGPETQYF. The CDR3 nucleotides are TGTGCCAGCAGCCCGGGACAGGGTCCGGAGACCCAGTACTTC. The chain combines TRBV11-2 with TRBJ2-5; TRBD1 agrees at 9 bases. This CDR3 is built from 14 residues. Looked up from germline, CDR1 is SGHAT and CDR2 is FQNNGV. V shed 5 bases, J shed 5 bases, and the junction held 6 bases outside the gene matches.

This clonotype was observed many times. The chain employs TRBV20-1 and TRBJ2-7, with 16 bases matching TRBD2. The V and J ends lost 4 bases and 4 bases, in that order; junction bases with no gene match: 4. CDR1 is DFQATT, CDR2 SNEGSKA, per germline (reference sequence). This CDR3 is 15 amino acids long. CDR3 region: CSAMGLAGGPYEQYF. CDR3 bases: TGCAGTGCTATGGGACTAGCGGGAGGGCCGTACGAGCAGTACTTC.

The chain carries TRBV7-2 and TRBJ1-1; possibly TRBD1 for D (5 bases). CDR1 is SGHTA, CDR2 FQGNSA, per germline. The CDR3 totals 17 residues. Trimming shortened V by 7 bases and J by 4 bases, and 25 bases separated the two germline ends. CDR3: CASNQDPATRGGTEAFF. CDR3 bases: TGTGCCAGCAACCAAGATCCGGCTACCCGGGGGGGCACTGAAGCTTTCTTT.

This clonotype was found many times. The chain has TRBV7-9 and TRBJ2-6; 9 nucleotides line up with TRBD1. This CDR3 contains 18 residues. Germline V CDR1 and CDR2: SEHNR, FQNEAQ (reference sequence). With V trimmed by 5 bases and J by 3 bases, 11 bases remained unmatched. The chain's CDR3 is CASSPGQGQGSGANVLTF. In DNA form, the CDR3 reads TGTGCCAGCAGCCCCGGTCAGGGACAGGGTAGTGGGGCCAACGTCCTGACTTTC.

The chain uses TRBV29-1 and TRBJ2-6; TRBD1 matches 9 bases. J gave up 0 bases and V 5 bases, and 8 bases lay outside the gene matches. In germline, CDR1 is SQVTM, CDR2 ANQGSEA. The CDR3 contains 17 residues. CDR3 sequence reads: CSVTGGLPSSGANVLTF. In nucleotides, the CDR3 is TGCAGCGTTACAGGGGGCCTCCCTAGCTCTGGGGCCAACGTCCTGACTTTC.

The sample holds a few counts of this clonotype. V is TRBV29-1 and J is TRBJ1-4, with 10 bases that match TRBD1. V was pared by 4 bases and J by 0 bases, with 2 bases of the junction left unmatched. CDR3 length: 15 residues. Looked up from germline, CDR1 is SQVTM and CDR2 is ANQGSEA. CDR3: CSVVGTGATNEKLFF. CDR3 DNA: TGCAGCGTTGTAGGGACAGGGGCAACTAATGAAAAACTGTTTTTT.

This clonotype turned up a few times. The V and J genes are TRBV28 and TRBJ1-5, with unresolved D. The V end was cut by 6 bases, the J end by 2 bases, with 5 bases between. The CDR3 spans 12 residues. CDR1 is MDHEN, CDR2 SYDVKM, per germline. CDR3 region: CASRARNQPQHF. The CDR3, as DNA: TGTGCCAGCAGGGCCCGCAATCAGCCCCAGCATTTT.